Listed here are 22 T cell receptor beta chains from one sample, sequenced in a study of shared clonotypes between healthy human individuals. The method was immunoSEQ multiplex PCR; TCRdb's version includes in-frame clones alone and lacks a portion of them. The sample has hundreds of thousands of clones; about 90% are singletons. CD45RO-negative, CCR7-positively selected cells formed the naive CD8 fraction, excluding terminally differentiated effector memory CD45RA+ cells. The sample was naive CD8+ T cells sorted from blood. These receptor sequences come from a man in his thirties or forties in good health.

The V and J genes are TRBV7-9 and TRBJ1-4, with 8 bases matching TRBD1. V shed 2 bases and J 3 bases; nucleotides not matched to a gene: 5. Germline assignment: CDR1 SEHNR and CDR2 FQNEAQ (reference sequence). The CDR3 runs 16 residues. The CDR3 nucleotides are TGTGCCAGCAGCTTAACAGGGGGGCAGGCTAATGAAAAACTGTTTTTT. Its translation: CASSLTGGQANEKLFF.

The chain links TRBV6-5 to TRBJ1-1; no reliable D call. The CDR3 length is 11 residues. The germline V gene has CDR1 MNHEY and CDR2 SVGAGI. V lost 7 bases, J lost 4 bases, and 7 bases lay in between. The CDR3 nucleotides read TGTGCCAGCACGGGAGGCACTGAAGCTTTCTTT. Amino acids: CASTGGTEAFF.

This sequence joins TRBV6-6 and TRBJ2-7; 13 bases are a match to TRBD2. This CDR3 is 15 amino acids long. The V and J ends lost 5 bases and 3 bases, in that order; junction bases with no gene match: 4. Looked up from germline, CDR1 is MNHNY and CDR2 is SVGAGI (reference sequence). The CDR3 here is CASSLGLAGFYEQYF. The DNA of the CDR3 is TGTGCCAGCAGTCTGGGACTAGCGGGATTCTACGAGCAGTACTTC.

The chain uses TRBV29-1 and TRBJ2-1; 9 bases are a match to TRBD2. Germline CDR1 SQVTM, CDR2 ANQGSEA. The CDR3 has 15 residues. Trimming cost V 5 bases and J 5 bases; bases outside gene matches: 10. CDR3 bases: TGCAGCGTTAATGGGGTAGCGGGAGTAGACAATGAGCAGTTCTTC. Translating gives CSVNGVAGVDNEQFF.

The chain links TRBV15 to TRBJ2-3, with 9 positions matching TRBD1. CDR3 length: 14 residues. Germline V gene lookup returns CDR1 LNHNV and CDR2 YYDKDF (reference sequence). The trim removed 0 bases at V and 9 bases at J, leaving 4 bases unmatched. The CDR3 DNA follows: TGTGCCACCAGCAGAGAACCGGGACAGGGAACGCAGTATTTT. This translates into CATSREPGQGTQYF. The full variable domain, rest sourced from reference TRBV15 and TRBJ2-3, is DAMVIQNPRYQVTQFGKPVTLSCSQTLNHNVMYWYQQKSSQAPKLLFHYYDKDFNNEADTPDNFQSRRPNTSFCFLDIRSPGLGDTAMYLCATSREPGQGTQYFGPGTRLTVL.

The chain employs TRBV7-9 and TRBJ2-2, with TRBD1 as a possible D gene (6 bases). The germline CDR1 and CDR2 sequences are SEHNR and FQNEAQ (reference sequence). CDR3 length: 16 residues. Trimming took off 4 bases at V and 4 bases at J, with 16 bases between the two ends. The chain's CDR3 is CASSSIHRVPTGELFF. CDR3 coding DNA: TGTGCCAGCAGCTCTATTCACAGGGTACCCACCGGGGAGCTGTTTTTT.

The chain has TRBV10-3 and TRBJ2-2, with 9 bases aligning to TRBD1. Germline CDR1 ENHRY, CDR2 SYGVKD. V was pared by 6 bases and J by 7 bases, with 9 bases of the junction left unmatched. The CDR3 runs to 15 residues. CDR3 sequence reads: CAIRNRQGEDGELFF. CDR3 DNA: TGTGCCATCAGGAATAGACAGGGGGAAGACGGGGAGCTGTTTTTT.

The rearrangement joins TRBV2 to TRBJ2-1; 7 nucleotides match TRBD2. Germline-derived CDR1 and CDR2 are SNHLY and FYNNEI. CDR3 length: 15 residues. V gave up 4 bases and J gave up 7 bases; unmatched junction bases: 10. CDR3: CASSVGGSSRNEQFF. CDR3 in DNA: TGTGCCAGCAGTGTCGGCGGGAGCAGCAGAAATGAGCAGTTCTTC.

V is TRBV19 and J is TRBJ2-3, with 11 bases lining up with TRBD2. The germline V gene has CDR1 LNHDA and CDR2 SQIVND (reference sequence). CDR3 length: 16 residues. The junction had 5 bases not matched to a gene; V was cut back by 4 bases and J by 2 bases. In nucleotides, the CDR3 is TGTGCCAGTAGTAGACTAGCGGGAAGCCCCACAGATACGCAGTATTTT. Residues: CASSRLAGSPTDTQYF.

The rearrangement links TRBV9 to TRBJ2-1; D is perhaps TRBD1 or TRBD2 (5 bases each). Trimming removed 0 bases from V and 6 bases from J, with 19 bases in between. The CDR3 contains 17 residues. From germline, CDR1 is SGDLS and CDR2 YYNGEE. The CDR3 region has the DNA TGTGCCAGCAGCGTAGGTGTCCGAGGGGCTAGAACCAATGAGCAGTTCTTC. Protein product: CASSVGVRGARTNEQFF.

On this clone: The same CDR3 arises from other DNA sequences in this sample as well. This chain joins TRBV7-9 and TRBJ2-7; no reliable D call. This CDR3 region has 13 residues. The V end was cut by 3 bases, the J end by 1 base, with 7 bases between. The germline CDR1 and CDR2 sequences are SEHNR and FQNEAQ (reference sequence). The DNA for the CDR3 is TGTGCCAGCAGCTTCCCTAGTTCCTACGAGCAGTACTTC. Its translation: CASSFPSSYEQYF.

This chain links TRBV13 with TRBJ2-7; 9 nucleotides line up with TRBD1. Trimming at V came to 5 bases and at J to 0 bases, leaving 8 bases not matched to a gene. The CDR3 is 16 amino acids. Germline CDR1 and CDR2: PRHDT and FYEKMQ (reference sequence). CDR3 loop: CASSPQGAFHSYEQYF. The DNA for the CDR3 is TGTGCCAGCAGCCCACAGGGGGCTTTTCACTCCTACGAGCAGTACTTC.

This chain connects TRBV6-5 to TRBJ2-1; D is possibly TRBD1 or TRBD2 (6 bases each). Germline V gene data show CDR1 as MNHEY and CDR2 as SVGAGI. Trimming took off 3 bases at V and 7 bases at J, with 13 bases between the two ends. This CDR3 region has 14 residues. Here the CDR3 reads CASSYYGGHNEQFF. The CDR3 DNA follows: TGTGCCAGCAGTTATTATGGGGGGCATAATGAGCAGTTCTTC.

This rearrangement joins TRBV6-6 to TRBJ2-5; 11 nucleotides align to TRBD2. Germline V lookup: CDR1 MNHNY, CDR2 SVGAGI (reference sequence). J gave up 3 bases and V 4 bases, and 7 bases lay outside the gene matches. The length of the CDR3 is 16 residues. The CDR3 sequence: CASSFRPGLAEETQYF. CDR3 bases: TGTGCCAGCAGTTTCCGACCGGGACTAGCGGAAGAGACCCAGTACTTC.

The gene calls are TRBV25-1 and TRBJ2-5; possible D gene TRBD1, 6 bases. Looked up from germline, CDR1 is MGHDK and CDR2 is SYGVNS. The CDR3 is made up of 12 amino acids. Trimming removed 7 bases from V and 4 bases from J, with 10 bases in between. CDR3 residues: CASKLGGETQYF. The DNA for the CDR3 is TGTGCCAGCAAACTAGGGGGAGAGACCCAGTACTTC.

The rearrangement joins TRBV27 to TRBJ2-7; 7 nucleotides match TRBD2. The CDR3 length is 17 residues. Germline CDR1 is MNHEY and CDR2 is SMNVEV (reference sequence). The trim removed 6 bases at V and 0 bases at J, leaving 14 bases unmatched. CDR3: CASSPRRGGISSYEQYF. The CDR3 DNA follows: TGTGCCAGCAGCCCCAGGAGGGGAGGGATTAGCTCCTACGAGCAGTACTTC.

CDR3: CASSEDISYEQYF. CDR3 DNA sequence: TGTGCCAGCAGTGAGGACATATCCTACGAGCAGTACTTC. The chain links TRBV6-1 to TRBJ2-7, with a tentative D call TRBD1 (5 bases). V lost 3 bases to trimming and J lost 1 base, with 7 bases between them. Looked up from germline, CDR1 is MNHNS and CDR2 is SASEGT. The CDR3 totals 13 residues.

CDR3 coding DNA: TGTGCCAGCAGCTCTATACCGACAGAACCAACTATGGGCTACACCTTC. Translating it yields CASSSIPTEPTMGYTF. The chain joins TRBV7-9 to TRBJ1-2; D is perhaps TRBD1 (5 bases). V shed 4 bases and J shed 8 bases, with 23 bases lying between them. In germline, CDR1 is SEHNR, CDR2 FQNEAQ (reference sequence). The CDR3 length is 16 residues.

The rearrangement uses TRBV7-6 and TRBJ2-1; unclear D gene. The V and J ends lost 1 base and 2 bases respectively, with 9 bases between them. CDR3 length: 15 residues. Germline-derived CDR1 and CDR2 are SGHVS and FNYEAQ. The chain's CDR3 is CASSLGLGTYNEQFF. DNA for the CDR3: TGTGCCAGCAGCTTAGGGTTAGGGACCTACAATGAGCAGTTCTTC. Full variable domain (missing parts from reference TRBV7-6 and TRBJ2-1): GAGVSQSPRYKVTKRGQDVALRCDPISGHVSLYWYRQALGQGPEFLTYFNYEAQQDKSGLPNDRFSAERPEGSISTLTIQRTEQRDSAMYRCASSLGLGTYNEQFFGPGTRLTVL.

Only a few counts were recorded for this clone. DNA for the CDR3: TGTGCCAGCAGCCAACTAGCGACACAAGAGACCCAGTACTTC. It specifies CASSQLATQETQYF. The V gene is TRBV7-9, the J gene TRBJ2-5, with TRBD2 matching over 7 bases. Trimming at V came to 5 bases and at J to 2 bases, leaving 5 bases not matched to a gene. The germline V gene encodes CDR1 SEHNR and CDR2 FQNEAQ (reference sequence). The CDR3 runs to 14 residues.

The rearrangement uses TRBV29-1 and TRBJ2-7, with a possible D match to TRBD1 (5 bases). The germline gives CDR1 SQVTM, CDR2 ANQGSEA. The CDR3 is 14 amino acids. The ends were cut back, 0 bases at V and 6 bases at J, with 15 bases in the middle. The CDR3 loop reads CSVEETRLRGEQYF. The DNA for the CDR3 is TGCAGCGTTGAAGAGACTCGACTTAGGGGCGAGCAGTACTTC.

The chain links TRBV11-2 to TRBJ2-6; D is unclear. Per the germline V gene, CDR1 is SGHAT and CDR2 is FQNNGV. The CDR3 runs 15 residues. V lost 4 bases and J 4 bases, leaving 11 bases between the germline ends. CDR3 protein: CASSSQVSGANVLTF. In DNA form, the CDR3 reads TGTGCCAGCAGCTCCCAGGTTTCCGGGGCCAACGTCCTGACTTTC. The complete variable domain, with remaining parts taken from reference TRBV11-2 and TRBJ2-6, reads EAGVAQSPRYKIIEKRQSVAFWCNPISGHATLYWYQQILGQGPKLLIQFQNNGVVDDSQLPKDRFSAERLKGVDSTLKIQPAKLEDSAVYLCASSSQVSGANVLTFGAGSRLTVL.